A selection of T cell receptor beta chains follows, all from one sample in a study of cytomegalovirus exposure and HLA in healthy donors. The repertoire was sequenced with immunoSEQ multiplex PCR; TCRdb's copy has only in-frame clones and lacks some. The sample yields about 110,000 clones, more than 90% seen once. The sample was PBMCs. The receptors were sampled from a woman younger than 35 in good health and CMV-seronegative. Both conserved end residues are part of each CDR3. D genes are given only for firm matches. Only some rows state a clone size, as once, few, many or a class for expanded clones.

d_call: TRBD2; j_call: TRBJ2-3; v_call: TRBV9; clone_size: .; cdr3_aa: CASSVLAGGTDTQYF; cdr3_nt: TGTGCCAGCAGCGTACTAGCGGGGGGCACAGATACGCAGTATTTT
d_call: .; j_call: TRBJ1-1; v_call: TRBV5-1; clone_size: .; cdr3_aa: CASNEGMNTEAFF; cdr3_nt: TGCGCCAGCAACGAGGGAATGAACACTGAAGCTTTCTTT
d_call: .; j_call: TRBJ2-2; v_call: TRBV2; clone_size: .; cdr3_aa: CASSVQRGALNTGELFF; cdr3_nt: TGTGCCAGCAGTGTGCAACGGGGAGCTCTAAACACCGGGGAGCTGTTTTTT
d_call: .; j_call: TRBJ1-1; v_call: TRBV18; clone_size: .; cdr3_aa: CASSPSGFRMNTEAFF; cdr3_nt: TGTGCCAGCTCACCATCCGGGTTCCGAATGAACACTGAAGCTTTCTTT
d_call: .; j_call: TRBJ2-7; v_call: TRBV7-2; clone_size: .; cdr3_aa: CASQSHYEQYF; cdr3_nt: TGTGCCAGCCAAAGCCACTACGAGCAGTACTTC
d_call: .; j_call: TRBJ1-2; v_call: TRBV7-3; clone_size: .; cdr3_aa: CASSPDSNYGYTF; cdr3_nt: TGTGCCAGCAGCCCTGACAGTAACTATGGCTACACCTTC
d_call: .; j_call: TRBJ1-6; v_call: TRBV5-4; clone_size: .; cdr3_aa: CASSLGGSSYNSPLHF; cdr3_nt: TGTGCCAGCAGCTTGGGGGGCAGCTCCTATAATTCACCCCTCCACTTT
d_call: .; j_call: TRBJ2-3; v_call: TRBV2; clone_size: .; cdr3_aa: CASSDLGQATDTQYF; cdr3_nt: TGTGCCAGCAGTGACCTCGGCCAGGCCACAGATACGCAGTATTTT
d_call: TRBD1; j_call: TRBJ2-3; v_call: TRBV11-3; clone_size: .; cdr3_aa: CASSRQGVRGDTQYF; cdr3_nt: TGTGCCAGCAGTCGTCAGGGGGTCCGAGGAGATACGCAGTATTTT
d_call: .; j_call: TRBJ1-2; v_call: TRBV4-3; clone_size: .; cdr3_aa: CASSPQGPSNYGYTF; cdr3_nt: TGCGCCAGCAGCCCCCAGGGGCCCAGTAACTATGGCTACACCTTC
d_call: .; j_call: TRBJ2-7; v_call: TRBV28; clone_size: once; cdr3_aa: CASSSQSYEQYF; cdr3_nt: TGTGCCAGCAGCTCACAGTCCTACGAGCAGTACTTC